This TCR beta chain came from a study of T cell responses to AZD1222 COVID-19 vaccine. Points from the study as a whole: Spike was spanned by vaccine-associated CD4 TCRs, which were dominant at 160-218 and 743-854. Donors were mostly white British, more females; clonal diversity possibly underestimated. Sampling that yielded the repertoires occurred only after the peak T cell response.

This clone was counted only a few times. The antigen remains unidentified. Germline V gene sequence: CDR1 KGHDR, CDR2 SFDVKD. CDR3 length: 17 residues. With V trimmed by 3 bases and J by 5 bases, 12 bases remained unmatched. Assay used: immunoSEQ multiplex PCR; TCRdb lists only in-frame clones, some missing. The data contain about 130,000 clones, around 92% of them singletons. The material sequenced was peripheral blood, taken 28 days after the second AZD1222 dose. This TCR was sampled from an adult who received the AZD1222 COVID-19 vaccine. The genes are TRBV24-1 and TRBJ2-1, with 7 bases lining up with TRBD2. In DNA form, the CDR3 reads TGTGCCACCAGTGATCCCCCATCTAGCGGCCAAGACAATGAGCAGTTCTTC. Translated, it gives CATSDPPSSGQDNEQFF.